This section outlines one T cell receptor (beta chain) sequence together with its context. What it binds is unknown. The entry originates in a study of cytomegalovirus exposure and HLA in healthy donors. Findings and caveats of the study: Later genetic work tied a missense DCLRE1C variant to beta-chain V and J trimming. As a later analysis revealed, most CMV-associated TCR beta chains appeared HLA-restricted. Most TCR sequences were uncommon, yet certain public TCRs appeared in many donors.

The PCR employed 60 Vbeta primers together with 13 Jbeta primers. The repertoire was sequenced with immunoSEQ multiplex PCR; TCRdb's copy has only in-frame clones and lacks some. Seen here are about 130,000 clones, 15% to 20% observed once, and the top ten hold 2.9%. CDR1 and CDR2 (germline): ENHRY, SYGVKD. Deletions cut 7 bases from V and 1 base from J, with 14 bases between. CDR3 length: 15 amino acids. The specimen was PBMCs. V is TRBV10-3 and J is TRBJ1-5; TRBD1 is a possible D gene (6 bases). The TCR originated in a female donor in good health and CMV-seropositive. The CDR3 loop reads CAINLTGVSNQPQHF. In DNA, the CDR3 is TGTGCCATCAACCTGACAGGAGTGAGCAATCAGCCCCAGCATTTT.